This TCR beta chain appears in the sequencing data of a study of beta chain features in type 1 diabetes. Naive, central memory, regulatory and stem cell-like memory cells within the CD4+ compartment were sorted using CD45RO/CCR7/CD25/CD127/CD95/CD27. Sorted populations all had greater than 95% purity. Study findings and constraints: The study found that naive, central memory and Treg TCRB repertoires appeared more similar in patients than in healthy donors. Among all four CD4+ subsets, Type 1 diabetes patients had TCRB CDR3s that were moderately but significantly shorter.

The V end lost 5 bases, the J end lost 5 bases, and 9 bases lay between the germline ends. CDR3 length equals 12 residues. The germline V gene has CDR1 SNHLY and CDR2 FYNNEI. The sequenced template was cDNA made from the entire isolated RNA. Sequenced by immunoSEQ multiplex PCR; TCRdb stores in-frame clones only, minus some. The sample gives over 700,000 clones, 15% to 20% of which show up once; around 0.02% is in the top ten. This clone was seen more than once but under ten times. Its antigen is not known. This chain uses TRBV2 with TRBJ1-1; perhaps TRBD1 as D (6 bases). Source material: naive CD4+ T cells from blood. This clonotype was sampled from a woman under 30 in good health. This chain's CDR3 is CASSYRVTEAFF. CDR3 bases: TGTGCCAGCAGTTACAGGGTTACTGAAGCTTTCTTT. The full variable domain, with the rest looked up from reference TRBV2 and TRBJ1-1, is EPEVTQTPSHQVTQMGQEVILRCVPISNHLYFYWYRQILGQKVEFLVSFYNNEISEKSEIFDDQFSVERPDGSNFTLKIRSTKLEDSAMYFCASSYRVTEAFFGQGTRLTVV.